One and the same sample provided the 24 T cell receptor beta chains below, sequenced in a study of cytomegalovirus exposure and HLA in healthy donors. PCR involved 60 Vbeta and 13 Jbeta primers. Using immunoSEQ multiplex PCR, the repertoire was profiled, and TCRdb retains in-frame clones only, with some absent. The repertoire includes some 140,000 clones, roughly 80% of them detected once, and under 2.5% sits in the top ten. The sample was PBMCs. The receptors stem from a man aged 25 to 40 in good health and CMV-seronegative.

This clone was seen a handful of times. CDR3 coding DNA: TGTGCCAGCAGTGAATCGGGCAGGGGTGGTTACGAGCAGTACTTC. Amino acid sequence: CASSESGRGGYEQYF. The J gene is TRBJ2-7, the V gene TRBV25-1; tentatively, D is TRBD1 (6 bases). The CDR3 extends over 15 amino acids. V lost 1 base, J lost 4 bases, and 14 bases lay in between. Germline lookup yields CDR1 MGHDK and CDR2 SYGVNS.

The chain employs TRBV5-6 and TRBJ2-2; D may be TRBD2 (5 bases). The CDR3 spans 16 residues. Germline CDR1 reads SGHDT; CDR2 reads YYEEEE. The ends were cut back, 0 bases at V and 1 base at J, with 10 bases in the middle. CDR3 DNA sequence: TGTGCCAGCAGCTTGGCTGACTATATGAACACCGGGGAGCTGTTTTTT. Residues: CASSLADYMNTGELFF.

A few counts support this clone. The chain links TRBV6-1 to TRBJ2-4, with a possible D match to TRBD1 (5 bases). Per the germline V gene, CDR1 is MNHNS and CDR2 is SASEGT. This CDR3 comprises 11 residues. Trimming pared 8 bases from V and 8 bases from J, leaving 10 bases between. CDR3 in DNA: TGTGCCAGCGGGGCAACGGACATTCAGTACTTC. Its translation is CASGATDIQYF.

This chain joins TRBV2 and TRBJ2-7; the match to TRBD1 covers 10 bases. Per germline, CDR1 SNHLY and CDR2 FYNNEI. The V and J ends lost 8 bases and 3 bases, in that order; junction bases with no gene match: 7. This CDR3 comprises 14 residues. CDR3 in DNA: TGTGCCAGCGGGCGAAGGGACAGGGGCTACGAGCAGTACTTC. It is translated as CASGRRDRGYEQYF.

In its sample, this clone was seen once. The gene calls are TRBV28 and TRBJ2-1; 7 bases are a match to TRBD1. The CDR3 spans 12 residues. V lost 10 bases to trimming and J lost 7 bases; unmatched junction nucleotides: 7. CDR1 is MDHEN, CDR2 SYDVKM, per germline. The CDR3 coding sequence is TGTGCCAACAGCGGCAGGGGGAATGAGCAGTTCTTC. Translation: CANSGRGNEQFF.

This chain uses TRBV28 with TRBJ1-1; the match to TRBD1 covers 7 bases. The junction had 11 bases not matched to a gene; V was cut back by 6 bases and J by 4 bases. CDR3 length: 15 amino acids. Per the germline V gene, CDR1 is MDHEN and CDR2 is SYDVKM. The CDR3 sequence: CASSSNDRQGTEAFF. The CDR3 DNA sequence: TGTGCCAGCAGCTCCAACGACAGACAGGGCACTGAAGCTTTCTTT.

J is TRBJ2-1 and V is TRBV6-4, with 11 bases aligning to TRBD2. CDR1 and CDR2 (germline): MRHNA, SNTAGT. This CDR3 comprises 15 residues. V gave up 6 bases and J gave up 9 bases; unmatched junction bases: 10. DNA of the CDR3: TGTGCCAGCAGCTTACTAGCGGGAGATGTGGGTGAGCAGTTCTTC. It encodes CASSLLAGDVGEQFF.

This clone was found a few times. The V call is TRBV5-1, the J call TRBJ2-7; tentatively, D is TRBD2 (6 bases). The CDR3 has 13 residues. Trimming removed 2 bases from V and 6 bases from J, with 12 bases in between. CDR1 and CDR2 (germline): SGHRS, YFSETQ. The CDR3 nucleotides read TGCGCCAGCAGCTTTACGGGAGAGGGCGAGCAGTACTTC. Protein: CASSFTGEGEQYF.

This chain links TRBV2 with TRBJ2-5; 9 positions agree with TRBD1. The CDR3 is 16 residues long. With 3 bases clipped from V and 5 bases from J, the junction kept 10 bases outside the gene matches. From germline, CDR1 is SNHLY and CDR2 FYNNEI. In DNA form, the CDR3 reads TGTGCCAGCAGTGAGTCGACAGGGGGGCGCAGGGAGACCCAGTACTTC. This encodes CASSESTGGRRETQYF.

The count of this clone is one. This rearrangement joins TRBV2 to TRBJ2-7; the D gene is possibly TRBD1 (6 bases). With 4 bases removed from V and 0 bases from J, the gap between germline ends came to 10 bases. This CDR3 contains 14 residues. Germline lookup yields CDR1 SNHLY and CDR2 FYNNEI. In DNA form, the CDR3 reads TGTGCCAGCAGTGGGACAGAGTTCTCCTACGAGCAGTACTTC. Translation gives CASSGTEFSYEQYF. Together with reference TRBV2 and TRBJ2-7, the CDR3 gives the full variable domain: EPEVTQTPSHQVTQMGQEVILRCVPISNHLYFYWYRQILGQKVEFLVSFYNNEISEKSEIFDDQFSVERPDGSNFTLKIRSTKLEDSAMYFCASSGTEFSYEQYFGPGTRLTVT.

This rearrangement joins TRBV19 to TRBJ1-1; TRBD1 is a possible D gene (6 bases). The CDR3 has 13 amino acids. Germline assignment: CDR1 LNHDA and CDR2 SQIVND (reference sequence). Trimming removed 6 bases from V and 0 bases from J, with 8 bases in between. The CDR3 loop is CASSDRLNTEAFF. The CDR3 region has the DNA TGTGCCAGTAGCGACAGGTTGAACACTGAAGCTTTCTTT.

V gene TRBV11-2 combines with J gene TRBJ2-7; D is perhaps TRBD2 (6 bases). The germline CDR1 and CDR2 sequences are SGHAT and FQNNGV. The CDR3 contains 13 residues. V was clipped by 5 bases and J by 4 bases, with 12 bases between them. The CDR3 spells CASSPSGLYEQYF. In nucleotides, the CDR3 is TGTGCCAGCAGCCCCTCGGGACTTTACGAGCAGTACTTC.

This clone showed up just a few times. The chain is built from TRBV28 and TRBJ1-2; D gene unclear. Germline V gene data show CDR1 as MDHEN and CDR2 as SYDVKM. This CDR3 is built from 15 residues. V lost 5 bases and J 8 bases, leaving 21 bases between the germline ends. CDR3 region: CASSTRLHVGGGYTF. CDR3 DNA: TGTGCCAGCAGTACACGACTACATGTGGGTGGAGGCTACACCTTC.

This sequence joins TRBV7-9 and TRBJ2-7; TRBD2 agrees at 12 bases. After removal of 5 bases from V and 10 bases from J, the junction contained 9 bases not matched to a gene. Germline CDR1 is SEHNR and CDR2 is FQNEAQ (reference sequence). The CDR3 has 14 residues. The CDR3 here is CASSNRATSGRQYF. In DNA form, the CDR3 reads TGTGCCAGCAGCAATCGAGCGACTAGCGGGAGACAGTACTTC.

This chain uses TRBV6-5 with TRBJ1-1; no definite D call. The CDR3 contains 12 residues. V was shortened by 2 bases and J by 6 bases, with 7 bases between the two germline ends. Germline CDR1 MNHEY, CDR2 SVGAGI. The CDR3 DNA sequence: TGTGCCAGCAGTTACCCCGGGTCTGAAGCTTTCTTT. This encodes CASSYPGSEAFF.

This clone was observed a handful of times. The chain has TRBV7-8 and TRBJ1-1, with D unclear. V lost 2 bases and J 0 bases, leaving 19 bases between the germline ends. The CDR3 runs 18 residues. Germline V lookup: CDR1 SGHVS, CDR2 FQNEAQ. The CDR3 sequence: CASSLIATGGSLNTEAFF. DNA of the CDR3: TGTGCCAGCAGCTTAATTGCGACTGGTGGGAGCCTGAACACTGAAGCTTTCTTT.

The table lists this clone with a few counts. J is TRBJ2-3 and V is TRBV28, with 12 bases aligning to TRBD2. CDR3 size: 16 residues. V was pared by 0 bases and J by 4 bases, with 2 bases of the junction left unmatched. Germline CDR1 is MDHEN and CDR2 is SYDVKM. CDR3 DNA sequence: TGTGCCAGCAGTTTATGGGCTAGCGGGAGGGCAGATACGCAGTATTTT. Its protein product is CASSLWASGRADTQYF. The full variable domain, in which reference TRBV28 and TRBJ2-3 provide the parts outside the CDR3, is DVKVTQSSRYLVKRTGEKVFLECVQDMDHENMFWYRQDPGLGLRLIYFSYDVKMKEKGDIPEGYSVSREKKERFSLILESASTNQTSMYLCASSLWASGRADTQYFGPGTRLTVL.

The chain carries TRBV5-1 and TRBJ2-2, with TRBD2 matching over 7 bases. The CDR3 is made up of 15 amino acids. The trim removed 4 bases at V and 6 bases at J, leaving 9 bases unmatched. Germline lookup yields CDR1 SGHRS and CDR2 YFSETQ. CDR3 residues: CASSPGLPGPGELFF. The CDR3 DNA follows: TGCGCCAGCAGCCCGGGACTACCAGGTCCCGGGGAGCTGTTTTTT. The complete variable domain, with remaining parts taken from reference TRBV5-1 and TRBJ2-2, reads KAGVTQTPRYLIKTRGQQVTLSCSPISGHRSVSWYQQTPGQGLQFLFEYFSETQRNKGNFPGRFSGRQFSNSRSEMNVSTLELGDSALYLCASSPGLPGPGELFFGEGSRLTVL.

In DNA form, the CDR3 reads TGTGCCAGCAGTGTCGGAATCGGAGTCCAACCGGATACGCAGTATTTT. Translating it yields CASSVGIGVQPDTQYF. The J gene is TRBJ2-3, the V gene TRBV2; D ambiguous. This CDR3 region has 16 residues. The germline gives CDR1 SNHLY, CDR2 FYNNEI. V dropped 4 bases and J dropped 6 bases, with 20 bases sitting between them.

The chain links TRBV7-9 to TRBJ2-7, with 9 bases aligning to TRBD1. The CDR3 is made up of 14 amino acids. Germline V gene data show CDR1 as SEHNR and CDR2 as FQNEAQ (reference sequence). V shed 10 bases and J 3 bases; nucleotides not matched to a gene: 10. Written as DNA, the CDR3 is TGTGCCACCGATACCGGGACAGGGAACTACGAGCAGTACTTC. It specifies CATDTGTGNYEQYF.

V is TRBV11-2 and J is TRBJ2-3; TRBD1 matches 11 bases. This CDR3 is 15 amino acids long. After removal of 1 base from V and 6 bases from J, the junction contained 3 bases not matched to a gene. Looked up from germline, CDR1 is SGHAT and CDR2 is FQNNGV. The CDR3 is CASSLVGQGDDTQYF. CDR3 DNA: TGTGCCAGCAGCTTAGTGGGACAGGGGGATGATACGCAGTATTTT.

This chain uses TRBV10-1 with TRBJ1-1; D is perhaps TRBD1 (6 bases). The germline V gene encodes CDR1 WNHNN and CDR2 SYGVQD (reference sequence). The V end lost 2 bases, the J end lost 1 base, and 11 bases lay between the germline ends. The CDR3 is 15 amino acids. The CDR3 sequence is CASSEEGGRNTEAFF. The CDR3 DNA sequence: TGCGCCAGCAGTGAGGAGGGGGGGAGGAACACTGAAGCTTTCTTT.

The V gene is TRBV7-9, the J gene TRBJ2-5; possibly TRBD2 for D (5 bases). Trimming cost V 5 bases and J 3 bases, with 13 bases left between them. CDR3 length: 14 residues. Germline CDR1 is SEHNR and CDR2 is FQNEAQ (reference sequence). The CDR3, as DNA: TGTGCCAGCAGCCCGGGCGGGCCTAAAGAGACCCAGTACTTC. This codes for CASSPGGPKETQYF. The entire variable domain, with the rest obtained from reference TRBV7-9 and TRBJ2-5, is as follows: DTGVSQNPRHKITKRGQNVTFRCDPISEHNRLYWYRQTLGQGPEFLTYFQNEAQLEKSRLLSDRFSAERPKGSFSTLEIQRTEQGDSAMYLCASSPGGPKETQYFGPGTRLLVL.

The gene calls are TRBV4-1 and TRBJ2-7; 13 bases agree with TRBD2. Per germline, CDR1 MGHRA and CDR2 YSYEKL. The CDR3 loop spans 17 amino acids. Trimming cost V 2 bases and J 5 bases; bases outside gene matches: 9. The CDR3 region is CASSQLRTSGSVDEQYF. As DNA, the CDR3 is TGCGCCAGCAGCCAATTACGGACTAGCGGGAGTGTGGACGAGCAGTACTTC.